Below, one T cell receptor (beta chain) is given with its context. Per the germline V gene, CDR1 is MNHEY and CDR2 is SMNVEV (reference sequence). Trimming removed 2 bases from V and 1 base from J, with 12 bases in between. This CDR3 has 15 amino acids. The data were obtained in a study of control samples from healthy donors and cancer patients. The assay was immunoSEQ multiplex PCR, and TCRdb's table has in-frame clones only and misses some. The repertoire consists of about 160,000 clones, with approximately 93% occurring once and the leading ten covering roughly 8.4%. The receptor was isolated from a woman aged 40 to 49 in good health. Sequencing input: blood. V gene TRBV27 combines with J gene TRBJ2-7; D might be TRBD1 (5 bases). CDR3 protein: CASSLQGIGSYEQYF. The CDR3, as DNA: TGTGCCAGCAGTTTACAGGGTATAGGGTCCTACGAGCAGTACTTC.